Listed here are 21 T cell receptor beta chains from one sample, sequenced in a study of shared clonotypes between healthy human individuals. Libraries were prepared by immunoSEQ multiplex PCR; TCRdb keeps only in-frame clonotypes and omits some of them. The table lists about 510,000 clones, about 80% of them singletons. Sample: PBMCs. Receptors were obtained from a woman aged 40-49 years in good health. Some clones in this sample may be carry-over from other donors' samples.

With respect to this clone: Given a much more abundant clone one base away, this may be a read error. This chain links TRBV28 with TRBJ1-2; a weak D match, TRBD1 (5 bases). The V gene's germline CDR1 is MDHEN and CDR2 SYDVKM. The CDR3 covers 19 residues. V was shortened by 3 bases and J by 3 bases, with 26 bases between the two germline ends. This chain's CDR3 is CASSFPGAGQGVRDYGYTF. The CDR3 nucleotides read TGTGCCAGCAGTTTCCCCGGGGCAGGGCAAGGGGTGAGAGACTATGGCTACACCTTC.

V usage is TRBV11-2 and J usage is TRBJ1-5, with 7 bases fitting TRBD1. There are 13 residues in the CDR3. CDR1 is SGHAT, CDR2 FQNNGV, per germline. Germline trimming cut 6 bases from V and 3 bases from J; bases unmatched to any gene: 2. In nucleotides, the CDR3 is TGTGCCAGCAGGGGACAGAACAATCAGCCCCAGCATTTT. Translated: CASRGQNNQPQHF. Full variable domain (missing parts from reference TRBV11-2 and TRBJ1-5): EAGVAQSPRYKIIEKRQSVAFWCNPISGHATLYWYQQILGQGPKLLIQFQNNGVVDDSQLPKDRFSAERLKGVDSTLKIQPAKLEDSAVYLCASRGQNNQPQHFGDGTRLSIL.

Here the CDR3 reads CASSPRQEADTEAFF. Written as DNA, the CDR3 is TGTGCCAGCTCACCACGACAGGAGGCGGACACTGAAGCTTTCTTT. The V gene is TRBV18, the J gene TRBJ1-1, with D perhaps TRBD1 (6 bases). V shed 1 base and J shed 3 bases, with 12 bases lying between them. Germline CDR1 and CDR2: KGHSH and LQKENI. This CDR3 spans 15 amino acids. Drawing the rest from reference TRBV18 and TRBJ1-1, the complete variable domain is NAGVMQNPRHLVRRRGQEARLRCSPMKGHSHVYWYRQLPEEGLKFMVYLQKENIIDESGMPKERFSAEFPKEGPSILRIQQVVRGDSAAYFCASSPRQEADTEAFFGQGTRLTVV.

The chain uses TRBV14 and TRBJ2-1; TRBD2 matches at 12 bases. Germline V lookup: CDR1 SGHDN, CDR2 FVKESK. CDR3 length: 14 residues. After removal of 4 bases from V and 7 bases from J, the junction contained 2 bases not matched to a gene. Written as DNA, the CDR3 is TGTGCCAGCAGCCGACTAGCGGGAGTAAATGAGCAGTTCTTC. Amino acid sequence: CASSRLAGVNEQFF.

For this clone: This CDR3 is also generated by other DNA sequences in the sample. The chain couples TRBV5-1 to TRBJ2-5; TRBD2 matches at 7 bases. J lost 1 base, V lost 0 bases, and 6 bases had no gene match. The CDR3 loop spans 16 amino acids. Germline CDR1 reads SGHRS; CDR2 reads YFSETQ. Here the CDR3 DNA reads TGCGCCAGCAGCTTGGGGGGGTCTAGCGGCCAAGAGACCCAGTACTTC. Amino acids: CASSLGGSSGQETQYF.

The CDR3 region is CASSLGAGLAGVGYNEQFF. As DNA, the CDR3 is TGTGCCAGCAGCTTAGGGGCCGGACTAGCGGGAGTTGGGTACAATGAGCAGTTCTTC. The rearrangement links TRBV11-2 to TRBJ2-1; TRBD2 aligns across 13 bases. CDR1 SGHAT and CDR2 FQNNGV come from the germline V gene. There are 19 residues in the CDR3. Losses at the gene ends were 1 base for V and 4 bases for J; bases not matched to a gene: 10.

The chain links TRBV9 to TRBJ2-3; D unclear. Germline V gene lookup returns CDR1 SGDLS and CDR2 YYNGEE. The CDR3 runs to 14 residues. The germline V and J ends were trimmed by 0 bases and 2 bases, with 7 bases remaining between them. The CDR3 coding sequence is TGTGCCAGCAGCGTAGCTGGCCACACAGATACGCAGTATTTT. This codes for CASSVAGHTDTQYF.

With respect to this clone: The germline gene is not matched at one end of the junction; a read error may be the cause. The chain links TRBV7-7 to TRBJ2-1; 13 bases are shared with TRBD2. CDR1 is SSHAT, CDR2 FNYEAQ, per germline (reference sequence). The CDR3 extends over 19 amino acids. DNA for the CDR3: TGTGCTAGCAGCCCGATCGGGACTAGCGGGACTCGCGCCTACAATGAGCAGTTCTTC. Encoded protein: CASSPIGTSGTRAYNEQFF. Complete variable domain (other parts from reference TRBV7-7 and TRBJ2-1): GAGVSQSPRYKVTKRGQDVTLRCDPISSHATLYWYQQALGQGPEFLTYFNYEAQPDKSGLPSDRFSAERPEGSISTLTIQRTEQRDSAMYRCASSPIGTSGTRAYNEQFFGPGTRLTVL.

In its sample, this clone was seen once. The J gene is TRBJ1-2, the V gene TRBV19, with 7 bases fitting TRBD1. V was clipped by 3 bases and J by 7 bases; unmatched bases: 8. The CDR3 covers 14 residues. Germline loops: CDR1 LNHDA, CDR2 SQIVND (reference sequence). This CDR3 reads CASSIPTGEVGYTF. CDR3 DNA: TGTGCCAGTAGTATCCCTACAGGGGAAGTTGGCTACACCTTC.

The chain combines TRBV6-5 with TRBJ2-5, with a weak D call TRBD1 (6 bases). Germline V gene data show CDR1 as MNHEY and CDR2 as SVGAGI. Trimming pared 0 bases from V and 1 base from J, leaving 6 bases between. The CDR3 length is 14 residues. The CDR3 region has the DNA TGTGCCAGCAGTTACTCAGGGGGCCAAGAGACCCAGTACTTC. Encoded protein: CASSYSGGQETQYF.

The rearrangement joins TRBV28 to TRBJ2-5, with TRBD2 matching 8 bases. Germline V gene lookup returns CDR1 MDHEN and CDR2 SYDVKM. Germline trimming cut 6 bases from V and 3 bases from J; bases unmatched to any gene: 3. The CDR3 length is 13 residues. CDR3 region: CASRLAGEETQYF. The CDR3 bases are TGTGCCAGCAGGCTAGCGGGCGAAGAGACCCAGTACTTC.

This chain links TRBV11-2 with TRBJ1-3; no clear D. CDR3 length equals 15 residues. Germline values: CDR1 SGHAT, CDR2 FQNNGV. Trimming stripped 4 bases from V and 4 bases from J, with 14 bases between. The CDR3 here is CASSSWATRGNTIYF. As DNA, the CDR3 is TGTGCCAGCAGCTCATGGGCGACGCGGGGAAACACCATATATTTT. The whole variable domain, remainder taken from reference TRBV11-2 and TRBJ1-3, is EAGVAQSPRYKIIEKRQSVAFWCNPISGHATLYWYQQILGQGPKLLIQFQNNGVVDDSQLPKDRFSAERLKGVDSTLKIQPAKLEDSAVYLCASSSWATRGNTIYFGEGSWLTVV.

The chain carries TRBV27 and TRBJ2-2; TRBD2 might be the D (6 bases). CDR1 MNHEY and CDR2 SMNVEV come from the germline V gene (reference sequence). The CDR3 contains 15 residues. The ends were cut back, 2 bases at V and 1 base at J, with 8 bases in the middle. The chain's CDR3 is CASSLGSGNTGELFF. CDR3 coding DNA: TGTGCCAGCAGTTTAGGTAGCGGGAACACCGGGGAGCTGTTTTTT.

V usage is TRBV19 and J usage is TRBJ2-6; TRBD1 matches 7 bases. V shed 6 bases and J 2 bases; nucleotides not matched to a gene: 4. The CDR3 is made up of 15 amino acids. The germline V gene has CDR1 LNHDA and CDR2 SQIVND (reference sequence). CDR3 bases: TGTGCCAGTAGCACAACAGGGGCTGGGGCCAACGTCCTGACTTTC. Amino acids: CASSTTGAGANVLTF.

The chain recombines TRBV18 with TRBJ2-3; TRBD2 aligns across 7 bases. Germline V gives CDR1 KGHSH, CDR2 LQKENI. V was pared by 4 bases and J by 3 bases, with 13 bases of the junction left unmatched. This CDR3 contains 17 residues. CDR3 sequence reads: CASSLGLSSGTTDTQYF. The DNA for the CDR3 is TGTGCCAGCTCACTGGGTTTGTCTAGCGGAACGACAGATACGCAGTATTTT. The variable domain in full, with the rest retrieved from reference TRBV18 and TRBJ2-3, is NAGVMQNPRHLVRRRGQEARLRCSPMKGHSHVYWYRQLPEEGLKFMVYLQKENIIDESGMPKERFSAEFPKEGPSILRIQQVVRGDSAAYFCASSLGLSSGTTDTQYFGPGTRLTVL.

The chain carries TRBV28 and TRBJ2-7, with no clear D. The germline V gene encodes CDR1 MDHEN and CDR2 SYDVKM. The CDR3 covers 15 residues. With 4 bases removed from V and 2 bases from J, the gap between germline ends came to 15 bases. The CDR3 DNA sequence: TGTGCCAGCAGTTCCCGTGGGCTGGAACCCTACGAGCAGTACTTC. Translating it yields CASSSRGLEPYEQYF.

On this clone itself: The junction does not match germline at one end; this may be a read error. The CDR3 nucleotides read TGTGCCAGTAGCGGGACTAGCAGAGATACGCAGTATTTT. Its translation is CASSGTSRDTQYF. The chain couples TRBV19 to TRBJ2-3, with TRBD2 matching 9 bases. Germline assignment: CDR1 LNHDA and CDR2 SQIVND (reference sequence). CDR3 length: 13 amino acids.

This rearrangement joins TRBV6-5 to TRBJ1-1; possibly TRBD1 for D (6 bases). V lost 7 bases to trimming and J lost 3 bases, with 18 bases between them. CDR1 is MNHEY, CDR2 SVGAGI, per germline. CDR3 length: 15 residues. CDR3 DNA: TGTGCCAGCAACCCTATCGGAGCAGGGGACACTGAAGCTTTCTTT. Translation: CASNPIGAGDTEAFF.

The rearrangement links TRBV28 to TRBJ2-7; possible D gene TRBD1, 6 bases. CDR1 and CDR2 (germline): MDHEN, SYDVKM. The V and J ends lost 8 bases and 0 bases respectively, with 17 bases between them. The CDR3 length is 15 residues. The CDR3 coding sequence is TGTGCCAGCGGCCTCAGGGGTGGGAACTCCTACGAGCAGTACTTC. As protein: CASGLRGGNSYEQYF. Drawing the rest from reference TRBV28 and TRBJ2-7, the complete variable domain is DVKVTQSSRYLVKRTGEKVFLECVQDMDHENMFWYRQDPGLGLRLIYFSYDVKMKEKGDIPEGYSVSREKKERFSLILESASTNQTSMYLCASGLRGGNSYEQYFGPGTRLTVT.

V usage is TRBV7-9 and J usage is TRBJ1-2, with D uncertain. The CDR3 is 13 residues long. Germline V lookup: CDR1 SEHNR, CDR2 FQNEAQ (reference sequence). V was trimmed by 0 bases and J by 4 bases, leaving 6 bases between them. CDR3: CASSLAGAYGYTF. CDR3 sequence (DNA): TGTGCCAGCAGCTTAGCAGGCGCCTATGGCTACACCTTC.

This clone was observed many times. Sequence at one end of the junction differs from germline and may be a read error. The chain has TRBV7-7 and TRBJ2-1; D may be TRBD2 (5 bases). Germline values: CDR1 SSHAT, CDR2 FNYEAQ (reference sequence). There are 17 residues in the CDR3. As DNA, the CDR3 is TGTGCTAGCAGCTTAGCGCTCGGCTGGAGCTCCTACAATGAGCAGTTCTTC. Amino acids: CASSLALGWSSYNEQFF. The variable domain in full, completed from reference TRBV7-7 and TRBJ2-1, reads GAGVSQSPRYKVTKRGQDVTLRCDPISSHATLYWYQQALGQGPEFLTYFNYEAQPDKSGLPSDRFSAERPEGSISTLTIQRTEQRDSAMYRCASSLALGWSSYNEQFFGPGTRLTVL.